This T cell receptor (beta chain) was observed in a study of Ad26.COV2.S vaccination and SARS-CoV-2 variants. The CDR3 sequence is 17 residues long. Between the trimmed V and J ends, which lost 2 bases and 5 bases, there was a span of 18 bases. Germline V lookup: CDR1 SGHVS, CDR2 FQNEAQ. In this sample, this clone turned up a few times. Treatment described: 15 to 20 received Ad26.COV2.S at low or high dose, single or two shots; roughly 5 received placebo; per-sample allocation not given. All samples were drawn on day 63, counting from the first vaccine or placebo injection. TCRdb's copy holds only in-frame clones and misses some; the assay was immunoSEQ multiplex PCR. Here the sample spans more than 300,000 clones, more than 70% being singletons.

The chain carries TRBV7-8 and TRBJ2-2; maybe TRBD1 (5 bases). This receptor was taken from a person aged 18-65 years who received the Ad26.COV2.S COVID-19 vaccine or a placebo. The sample in question was peripheral blood, obtained in a trial of Ad26.COV2.S vaccine versus placebo. CDR3 region: CASSLIIGARTTGELFF. In nucleotides, the CDR3 is TGTGCCAGCAGCTTAATTATAGGGGCGCGAACAACCGGGGAGCTGTTTTTT. The entire variable domain, with the rest obtained from reference TRBV7-8 and TRBJ2-2, is as follows: GAGVSQSPRYKVAKRGQDVALRCDPISGHVSLFWYQQALGQGPEFLTYFQNEAQLDKSGLPSDRFFAERPEGSVSTLKIQRTQQEDSAVYLCASSLIIGARTTGELFFGEGSRLTVL.